A single sample is the source of the 27 T cell receptor beta chains below, sequenced in a study of cytomegalovirus exposure and HLA in healthy donors. TCRdb keeps only in-frame clones here, not all; method: immunoSEQ multiplex PCR. Of 90,000 to 150,000 clones in the sample, approximately 88% were seen once. Material: PBMCs. The receptors shown here come from a man aged 18 to 29 in good health and CMV-seronegative.

This chain links TRBV18 with TRBJ2-7; the match to TRBD2 covers 9 bases. This CDR3 contains 14 residues. Trimming took 3 bases from V and 7 from J; bases not matched to a gene: 7. CDR1 is KGHSH, CDR2 LQKENI, per germline. The CDR3: CASSPSSGTGEQYF. CDR3 DNA sequence: TGTGCCAGCTCACCGTCTAGCGGGACGGGTGAGCAGTACTTC.

The chain combines TRBV6-5 with TRBJ1-2, with D possibly being TRBD1 (6 bases). This CDR3 has 16 residues. Deletions cut 1 base from V and 2 bases from J, with 14 bases between. Per the germline V gene, CDR1 is MNHEY and CDR2 is SVGAGI. The CDR3 spells CASSYFKTGRNYGYTF. The CDR3 region has the DNA TGTGCCAGCAGTTACTTCAAGACAGGTCGGAACTATGGCTACACCTTC.

The genes are TRBV6-5 and TRBJ1-2, with no clear D. With 5 bases removed from V and 8 bases from J, the gap between germline ends came to 18 bases. The CDR3 runs 14 residues. Germline lookup yields CDR1 MNHEY and CDR2 SVGAGI. CDR3 protein: CASSAGRGGYGYTF. The CDR3 DNA reads as TGTGCCAGCAGTGCCGGTCGGGGAGGGTACGGCTACACCTTC.

The genes are TRBV6-1 and TRBJ2-1; tentatively, D is TRBD2 (5 bases). CDR1 is MNHNS, CDR2 SASEGT, per germline. CDR3 length: 16 residues. Between the trimmed V and J ends, which lost 4 bases and 0 bases, there was a span of 13 bases. CDR3 region: CASSARTRSSYNEQFF. In DNA form, the CDR3 reads TGTGCCAGCAGTGCGCGGACTCGGAGCTCCTACAATGAGCAGTTCTTC.

The chain couples TRBV18 to TRBJ1-1; D gene uncertain. Trimming took off 6 bases at V and 4 bases at J, with 15 bases between the two ends. The germline gives CDR1 KGHSH, CDR2 LQKENI. The CDR3 consists of 14 residues. The CDR3 coding sequence is TGTGCCAGCTCCCTACCCTTACGGGGCACTGAAGCTTTCTTT. This gives the protein CASSLPLRGTEAFF.

The chain combines TRBV10-1 with TRBJ2-7; 9 bases are shared with TRBD1. V lost 5 bases to trimming and J lost 9 bases; unmatched junction nucleotides: 8. Germline V gene sequence: CDR1 WNHNN, CDR2 SYGVQD (reference sequence). This CDR3 is built from 13 residues. The CDR3 region has the DNA TGCGCCAGCAGTACCGGGACAGGGTTATCGCAGTACTTC. Protein: CASSTGTGLSQYF.

The genes are TRBV27 and TRBJ2-1; D ambiguous. Deletions cut 0 bases from V and 5 bases from J, with 17 bases between. Per the germline V gene, CDR1 is MNHEY and CDR2 is SMNVEV (reference sequence). The CDR3 totals 17 residues. CDR3 loop: CASSLSAGLSPNNEQFF. In DNA form, the CDR3 reads TGTGCCAGCAGTTTATCTGCCGGGTTAAGCCCCAACAATGAGCAGTTCTTC.

The chain carries TRBV18 and TRBJ2-1, with D perhaps TRBD2 (6 bases). Germline V gene data show CDR1 as KGHSH and CDR2 as LQKENI. Trimming took off 3 bases at V and 10 bases at J, with 13 bases between the two ends. CDR3 length equals 13 residues. The DNA of the CDR3 is TGTGCCAGCTCACCTCTAGACCGGGGGGAGCAGTTCTTC. This codes for CASSPLDRGEQFF.

This chain joins TRBV4-1 and TRBJ2-1, with a possible D match to TRBD2 (5 bases). Germline-derived CDR1 and CDR2 are MGHRA and YSYEKL. Between the trimmed V and J ends, which lost 4 bases and 7 bases, there was a span of 8 bases. CDR3 length equals 12 residues. The CDR3 loop is CASSRTSNEQFF. CDR3 coding DNA: TGCGCCAGCAGCCGGACTTCGAATGAGCAGTTCTTC.

The chain recombines TRBV2 with TRBJ2-7, with TRBD2 matching over 8 bases. CDR3 length: 14 residues. In germline, CDR1 is SNHLY, CDR2 FYNNEI. With 6 bases clipped from V and 2 bases from J, the junction kept 6 bases outside the gene matches. The CDR3 sequence is CASREERGTYEQYF. The CDR3 DNA sequence: TGTGCCAGCAGGGAGGAGCGGGGGACCTACGAGCAGTACTTC. The full variable domain, completed using reference TRBV2 and TRBJ2-7, is EPEVTQTPSHQVTQMGQEVILRCVPISNHLYFYWYRQILGQKVEFLVSFYNNEISEKSEIFDDQFSVERPDGSNFTLKIRSTKLEDSAMYFCASREERGTYEQYFGPGTRLTVT.

The sample holds one count of this clone. The chain links TRBV2 to TRBJ1-3; maybe TRBD1 (5 bases). Per germline, CDR1 SNHLY and CDR2 FYNNEI. V dropped 3 bases and J dropped 1 base, with 10 bases sitting between them. The CDR3 has 15 residues. The CDR3 DNA is TGTGCCAGCAGTGATCAGGGTCAGTCTGGAAACACCATATATTTT. Translation: CASSDQGQSGNTIYF.

The J gene is TRBJ2-7, the V gene TRBV11-3; 10 nucleotides align to TRBD2. The CDR3 has 15 residues. The germline V gene has CDR1 SGHNT and CDR2 YENEEA. V was pared by 3 bases and J by 4 bases, with 6 bases of the junction left unmatched. The CDR3 sequence is CASSFWTSGNYEQYF. The CDR3 nucleotides read TGTGCCAGCAGCTTCTGGACTAGCGGTAATTACGAGCAGTACTTC.

This clone appeared once. The V call is TRBV11-2, the J call TRBJ1-3; 7 bases map to TRBD1. CDR1 and CDR2 (germline): SGHAT, FQNNGV. The CDR3 totals 16 residues. The J segment lost 4 bases and the V segment lost 5 bases, leaving 11 bases of the junction unmatched. CDR3 protein: CASSHTVDRVGNTIYF. The CDR3 nucleotides read TGTGCCAGCAGCCACACAGTCGACAGGGTCGGAAACACCATATATTTT.

The chain is built from TRBV19 and TRBJ1-1; TRBD1 aligns across 7 bases. The CDR3 totals 15 residues. Germline V lookup: CDR1 LNHDA, CDR2 SQIVND (reference sequence). Trimming cost V 3 bases and J 4 bases; bases outside gene matches: 8. The CDR3 nucleotides are TGTGCCAGTAGTATGGCACAGGGGTTGGCCACTGAAGCTTTCTTT. Translating gives CASSMAQGLATEAFF.

The chain carries TRBV7-6 and TRBJ2-7; TRBD1 aligns across 7 bases. CDR3 length: 13 amino acids. Germline lookup yields CDR1 SGHVS and CDR2 FNYEAQ. The V segment lost 5 bases and the J segment 3 bases; nucleotides outside the gene matches: 4. The CDR3 is CASSQQGYYEQYF. The CDR3, as DNA: TGTGCCAGCAGCCAACAGGGGTACTACGAGCAGTACTTC. Based on the CDR3 plus reference TRBV7-6 and TRBJ2-7, the full variable domain is GAGVSQSPRYKVTKRGQDVALRCDPISGHVSLYWYRQALGQGPEFLTYFNYEAQQDKSGLPNDRFSAERPEGSISTLTIQRTEQRDSAMYRCASSQQGYYEQYFGPGTRLTVT.

The chain employs TRBV7-8 and TRBJ1-1, with unresolved D. Germline V gene sequence: CDR1 SGHVS, CDR2 FQNEAQ. There are 14 residues in the CDR3. Trimming took 2 bases from V and 4 from J, leaving 11 bases between them. The CDR3 sequence is CASSLLSGSTEAFF. The CDR3, as DNA: TGTGCCAGCAGCTTACTATCCGGGAGCACTGAAGCTTTCTTT.

This clone was observed a few times. The chain is built from TRBV6-4 and TRBJ2-5; D is possibly TRBD2 (7 bases). CDR3 size: 15 residues. Trimming removed 3 bases at V and 2 bases at J, with 13 bases between. Germline-derived CDR1 and CDR2 are MRHNA and SNTAGT. The CDR3 DNA reads TGTGCCAGCAGTGAGTCGGCGGGGGCACAAGAGACCCAGTACTTC. Amino acid sequence: CASSESAGAQETQYF.

This chain connects TRBV6-1 to TRBJ1-4; a weak D match, TRBD1 (5 bases). The CDR3 is 13 residues long. V was clipped by 6 bases and J by 7 bases, with 12 bases between them. Germline CDR1 MNHNS, CDR2 SASEGT. CDR3: CASRPGLSEKLFF. The CDR3, as DNA: TGTGCCAGCAGACCAGGGTTGAGTGAAAAACTGTTTTTT.

The rearrangement joins TRBV6-5 to TRBJ2-3; D gene unclear. Germline CDR1 and CDR2: MNHEY and SVGAGI. CDR3 length: 16 amino acids. V was shortened by 1 base and J by 2 bases, with 13 bases between the two germline ends. The DNA for the CDR3 is TGTGCCAGCAGTTACTTCGGCCGAAGACTCACAGATACGCAGTATTTT. Its translation: CASSYFGRRLTDTQYF.

The chain employs TRBV7-6 and TRBJ1-5, with 8 positions matching TRBD1. After removal of 5 bases from V and 4 bases from J, the junction contained 4 bases not matched to a gene. The CDR3 loop spans 14 amino acids. Per germline, CDR1 SGHVS and CDR2 FNYEAQ. This CDR3 reads CASSEQGGNQPQHF. The CDR3 coding sequence is TGTGCCAGCAGCGAACAGGGGGGTAATCAGCCCCAGCATTTT. The variable domain in full, completed from reference TRBV7-6 and TRBJ1-5, reads GAGVSQSPRYKVTKRGQDVALRCDPISGHVSLYWYRQALGQGPEFLTYFNYEAQQDKSGLPNDRFSAERPEGSISTLTIQRTEQRDSAMYRCASSEQGGNQPQHFGDGTRLSIL.

J is TRBJ2-3 and V is TRBV19; 9 bases are shared with TRBD2. The germline CDR1 and CDR2 sequences are LNHDA and SQIVND (reference sequence). Germline trimming cut 4 bases from V and 5 bases from J; bases unmatched to any gene: 7. The CDR3 runs to 15 residues. The CDR3 spells CASSTIAGAVDTQYF. Here the CDR3 DNA reads TGTGCCAGTAGTACCATAGCGGGAGCGGTAGATACGCAGTATTTT.

The V call is TRBV7-2, the J call TRBJ1-5; no clear D. Trimming pared 2 bases from V and 3 bases from J, leaving 2 bases between. Germline CDR1 is SGHTA and CDR2 is FQGNSA. The CDR3 has 12 residues. CDR3: CASSLYNQPQHF. CDR3 in DNA: TGTGCCAGCAGCTTATACAATCAGCCCCAGCATTTT. Filled out from reference TRBV7-2 and TRBJ1-5, the complete variable domain reads GAGVSQSPSNKVTEKGKDVELRCDPISGHTALYWYRQSLGQGLEFLIYFQGNSAPDKSGLPSDRFSAERTGGSVSTLTIQRTQQEDSAVYLCASSLYNQPQHFGDGTRLSIL.

The chain couples TRBV4-1 to TRBJ1-2, with D hard to call. This CDR3 region has 14 residues. Germline CDR1 is MGHRA and CDR2 is YSYEKL. V was trimmed by 0 bases and J by 5 bases, leaving 10 bases between them. The CDR3 nucleotides are TGCGCCAGCAGCCAAGAAACCGGAGGGTATGGCTACACCTTC. Its translation: CASSQETGGYGYTF.

The chain recombines TRBV19 with TRBJ2-2; a weak D match, TRBD2 (6 bases). Trimming shortened V by 5 bases and J by 10 bases, and 14 bases separated the two germline ends. The germline gives CDR1 LNHDA, CDR2 SQIVND (reference sequence). This CDR3 is built from 13 residues. CDR3 in DNA: TGTGCCAGTAGTGGAGGGGCCGGAGAGGAGCTGTTTTTT. This codes for CASSGGAGEELFF. The variable domain in full, with the rest retrieved from reference TRBV19 and TRBJ2-2, is DGGITQSPKYLFRKEGQNVTLSCEQNLNHDAMYWYRQDPGQGLRLIYYSQIVNDFQKGDIAEGYSVSREKKESFPLTVTSAQKNPTAFYLCASSGGAGEELFFGEGSRLTVL.

The genes are TRBV18 and TRBJ1-6, with D possibly TRBD1 on 5 matching bases. The CDR3 spans 15 residues. With 1 base removed from V and 5 bases from J, the gap between germline ends came to 9 bases. Germline assignment: CDR1 KGHSH and CDR2 LQKENI. The CDR3 sequence is CASSPQEGHNSPLHF. The CDR3 coding sequence is TGTGCCAGCTCACCACAGGAGGGGCATAATTCACCCCTCCACTTT.

The rearrangement joins TRBV2 to TRBJ2-5; TRBD1 aligns across 7 bases. This CDR3 spans 15 amino acids. Germline assignment: CDR1 SNHLY and CDR2 FYNNEI. Trimming removed 5 bases from V and 3 bases from J; junction bases left unmatched: 9. The CDR3 sequence: CASSPSGTVEETQYF. The CDR3 nucleotides are TGTGCCAGCAGTCCCTCTGGGACAGTTGAAGAGACCCAGTACTTC.

The genes are TRBV6-6 and TRBJ2-7; maybe TRBD1 (5 bases). Germline assignment: CDR1 MNHNY and CDR2 SVGAGI (reference sequence). Trimming shortened V by 0 bases and J by 6 bases, and 15 bases separated the two germline ends. This CDR3 contains 15 residues. CDR3 protein: CASSYSPDTSIEQYF. The CDR3 nucleotides read TGTGCCAGCAGTTACTCCCCGGACACCTCCATCGAGCAGTACTTC.